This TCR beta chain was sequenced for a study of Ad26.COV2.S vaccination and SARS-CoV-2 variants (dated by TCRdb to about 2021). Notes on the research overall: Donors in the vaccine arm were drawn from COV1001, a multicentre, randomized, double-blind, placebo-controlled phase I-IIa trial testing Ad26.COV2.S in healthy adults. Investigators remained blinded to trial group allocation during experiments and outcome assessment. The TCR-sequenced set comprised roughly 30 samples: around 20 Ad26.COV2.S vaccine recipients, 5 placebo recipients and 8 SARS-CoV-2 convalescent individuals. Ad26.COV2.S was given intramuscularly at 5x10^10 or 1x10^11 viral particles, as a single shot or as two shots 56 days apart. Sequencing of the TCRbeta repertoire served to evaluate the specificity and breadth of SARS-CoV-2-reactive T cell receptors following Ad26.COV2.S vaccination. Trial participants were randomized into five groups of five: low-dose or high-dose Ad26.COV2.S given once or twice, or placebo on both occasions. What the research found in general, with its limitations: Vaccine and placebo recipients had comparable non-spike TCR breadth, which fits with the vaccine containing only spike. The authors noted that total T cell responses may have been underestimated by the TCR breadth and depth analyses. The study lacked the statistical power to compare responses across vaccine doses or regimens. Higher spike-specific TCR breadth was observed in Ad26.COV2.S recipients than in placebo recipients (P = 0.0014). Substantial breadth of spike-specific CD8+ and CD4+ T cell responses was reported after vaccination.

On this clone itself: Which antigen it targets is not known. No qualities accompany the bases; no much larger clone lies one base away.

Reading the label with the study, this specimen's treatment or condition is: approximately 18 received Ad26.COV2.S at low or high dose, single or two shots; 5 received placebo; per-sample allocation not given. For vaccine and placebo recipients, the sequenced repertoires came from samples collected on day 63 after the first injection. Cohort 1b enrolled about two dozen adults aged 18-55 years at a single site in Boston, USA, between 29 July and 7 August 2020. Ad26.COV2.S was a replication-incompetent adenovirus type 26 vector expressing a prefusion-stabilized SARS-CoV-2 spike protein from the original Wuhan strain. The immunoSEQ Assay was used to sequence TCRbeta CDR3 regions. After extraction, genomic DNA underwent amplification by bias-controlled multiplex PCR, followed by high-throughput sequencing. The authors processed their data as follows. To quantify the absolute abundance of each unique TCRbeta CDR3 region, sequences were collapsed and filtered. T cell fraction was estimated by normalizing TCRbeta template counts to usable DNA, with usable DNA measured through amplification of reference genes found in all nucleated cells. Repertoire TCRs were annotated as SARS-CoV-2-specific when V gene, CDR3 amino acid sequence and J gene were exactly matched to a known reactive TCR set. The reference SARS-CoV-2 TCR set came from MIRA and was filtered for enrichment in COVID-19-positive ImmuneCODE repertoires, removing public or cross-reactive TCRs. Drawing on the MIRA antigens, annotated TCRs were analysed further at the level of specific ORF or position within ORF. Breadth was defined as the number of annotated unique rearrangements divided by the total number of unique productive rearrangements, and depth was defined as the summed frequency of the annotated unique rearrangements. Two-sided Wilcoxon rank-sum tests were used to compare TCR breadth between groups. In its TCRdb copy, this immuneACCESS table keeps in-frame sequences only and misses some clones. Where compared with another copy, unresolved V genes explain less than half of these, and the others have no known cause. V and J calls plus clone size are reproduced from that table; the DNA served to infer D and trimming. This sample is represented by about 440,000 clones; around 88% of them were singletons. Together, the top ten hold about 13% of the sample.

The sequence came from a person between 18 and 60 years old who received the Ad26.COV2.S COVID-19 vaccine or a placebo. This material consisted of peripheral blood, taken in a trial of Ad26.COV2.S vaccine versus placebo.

The sequenced DNA: TGTGCCAGTAGTATAATCGCAGGGGTGGGTCAGCCCCAGCATTTT. Translated, it reads CASSIIAGVGQPQHF. The receptor chain draws on TRBV19 and TRBJ1-5; a weak D assignment points to TRBD1 (6 bases agree). As encoded in the germline V gene (reference sequence), CDR1 is LNHDA while CDR2 is SQIVND. Deletion took 2 bases off V and 6 bases off J, with a span of 14 bases between the germline ends. The CDR3 goes from the cysteine to the phenylalanine over 15 residues. The entry retains the CDR3 DNA only, 45 bases that are in frame from base 1.